This T cell receptor (beta chain) was documented in a study of blood T cell repertoires in COVID-19. Study in general: Sources were T cells, B-cell-depleted T cells, or PBMCs; the material itself was cDNA or gDNA.

J gave up 8 bases and V 4 bases, and 7 bases lay outside the gene matches. Germline assignment: CDR1 LGHDT and CDR2 YNNKEL (reference sequence). This CDR3 spans 14 amino acids. The table came from immunoSEQ multiplex PCR; TCRdb's copy has only in-frame clones and leaves some out. In the table there are 240,000 or so clones, over 65% of which are singletons. The sample taken for sequencing was peripheral blood. The chain employs TRBV3-1 (or the pseudogene TRBV3-2) and TRBJ2-4; TRBD1 aligns across 8 bases. The sequence was obtained from a woman aged 80 or older with acute or convalescent COVID-19. The CDR3 nucleotides read TGTGCCAGCAGCCCTAAGCGGACAGGGCACATTCAGTACTTC. Translation: CASSPKRTGHIQYF.